Listed below are T cell receptor beta chains from one sample, sequenced in a study of T-cell memory formation after mild COVID-19. TCRdb itself ran the 5' RACE reads through MiXCR, one entry per CDR3 protein. The sample contains approximately 99,000 distinct CDR3 sequences, roughly a sixth of which appear only once. The sample was PBMCs or a T cell subset sorted from them (not recorded which). The receptors originated from a man aged 18 to 29 who had mild COVID-19 (a few samples of this study predate the infection). Cell type and time point are not known. Each CDR3 is given with its conserved first and last residue. The D gene is left open where the match is weak. For some rows the clone size is stated as once, few or many, or as a class when expanded; others skip it.

cdr3_aa cdr3_nt clone_size v_call d_call j_call
CSVGTSGGDTQYF TGCAGCGTCGGGACTAGCGGGGGAGATACGCAGTATTTT few TRBV29-1 TRBD2 TRBJ2-3
CASVGTGANVLTF TGTGCCAGCGTCGGGACTGGGGCCAACGTCCTGACTTTC - TRBV11-2 - TRBJ2-6
CASSKGQIYEQYF TGTGCCAGCAGCAAGGGACAGATCTACGAGCAGTACTTC - TRBV7-9 TRBD1 TRBJ2-7
CASSPRTRETVYNEQFF TGTGCCAGCAGCCCCCGCACCAGGGAAACGGTTTACAATGAGCAGTTCTTC - TRBV7-9 - TRBJ2-1
CASSSHAGRVVRETQYF TGCGCCAGCAGTTCCCACGCCGGCAGGGTGGTTCGGGAGACCCAGTACTTC - TRBV5-1 - TRBJ2-5
CASSPGPGRQETQYF TGTGCCAGCTCACCAGGGCCAGGACGTCAAGAGACCCAGTACTTC - TRBV18 - TRBJ2-5
CASSQDLAGGYEQYF TGTGCCAGCAGCCAAGATTTAGCGGGGGGCTACGAGCAGTACTTC - TRBV4-2 TRBD2 TRBJ2-7
CASSPDFSGTGELFF TGCGCCAGCAGTCCGGATTTCTCGGGGACCGGGGAGCTGTTTTTT - TRBV5-1 - TRBJ2-2
CAISPGGRSYEQYF TGTGCCATCAGCCCGGGGGGCCGTTCCTACGAGCAGTACTTC - TRBV10-3 - TRBJ2-7
CSARTANYGYTF TGCAGTGCTCGGACAGCTAACTATGGCTACACCTTC - TRBV20-1 - TRBJ1-2
CASGSTWLNTEAFF TGTGCCAGCGGATCCACGTGGCTGAACACTGAAGCTTTCTTT few TRBV6-5 - TRBJ1-1
CASSLGPKPNSPLHF TGTGCCAGCAGTTTAGGTCCCAAGCCGAATTCACCCCTCCACTTT few TRBV27 - TRBJ1-6
CASSRLPSDTQYF TGCGCCAGCAGCCGCCTCCCCTCGGATACGCAGTATTTT few TRBV5-1 - TRBJ2-3
CASSPGTGFADTQYF TGTGCCAGCAGCCCCGGGACAGGGTTTGCAGATACGCAGTATTTT - TRBV11-1 TRBD1 TRBJ2-3
CASSLLSSTDTQYF TGTGCCAGCAGCTTATTATCTAGCACAGATACGCAGTATTTT - TRBV7-9 - TRBJ2-3
CASSPPGSSYEQYF TGCGCCAGTTCTCCCCCAGGGAGCTCCTACGAGCAGTACTTC - TRBV5-1 - TRBJ2-7
CASKTPQRIANEQFF TGTGCCAGCAAGACACCTCAGCGGATCGCCAATGAGCAGTTCTTC - TRBV6-2/TRBV6-3 - TRBJ2-1
CASRASGGSYNEQFF TGTGCCAGCAGGGCATCGGGGGGGTCCTACAATGAGCAGTTCTTC few TRBV7-3 TRBD2 TRBJ2-1
CASSLRAGYGYTF TGTGCCAGCAGTTTAAGGGCCGGCTATGGCTACACCTTC once TRBV12-3/TRBV12-4 - TRBJ1-2
CASSLQGADYEQYF TGTGCCAGCAGCTTGCAGGGGGCGGACTACGAGCAGTACTTC - TRBV7-9 TRBD1 TRBJ2-7
CATSRDIRDIQYF TGTGCCACCAGCAGAGATATAAGGGACATTCAGTACTTC - TRBV15 - TRBJ2-4
CASSPRTEFNGYTF TGTGCCAGCAGTCCGAGGACGGAGTTTAATGGCTACACCTTC few TRBV6-5 - TRBJ1-2
CATSEGTPSNEQFF TGTGCCACCAGTGAGGGGACTCCGAGCAATGAGCAGTTCTTC few TRBV24-1 - TRBJ2-1
CASSSTGATNEKLFF TGCGCCAGCAGCTCGACAGGGGCAACTAATGAAAAACTGTTTTTT - TRBV5-1 TRBD1 TRBJ1-4
CSVGPGLGEQFF - - TRBV29-1 - TRBJ2-1
CASSQVFFFPLANTGELFF TGCGCCAGCAGCCAAGTTTTTTTCTTTCCGCTCGCGAACACCGGGGAGCTGTTTTTT - TRBV4-3 - TRBJ2-2
CASSLWGLTNQPQHF TGTGCCAGCAGCTTATGGGGACTGACGAATCAGCCCCAGCATTTT few TRBV7-2 - TRBJ1-5
CATSEPGAGHYGYTF TGTGCCACCAGTGAGCCTGGGGCAGGCCACTATGGCTACACCTTC - TRBV24-1 - TRBJ1-2
CASSLVTGGEETQYF TGCGCCAGCAGCTTGGTCACAGGGGGAGAAGAGACCCAGTACTTC - TRBV5-1 TRBD1 TRBJ2-5
CASSLNRLETQYF TGTGCCAGCAGTTTAAACAGATTAGAGACCCAGTACTTC few TRBV12-3/TRBV12-4 - TRBJ2-5
CASSERHSSTDTQYF TGTGCCAGCAGTGAAAGACACTCTAGCACAGATACGCAGTATTTT few TRBV25-1 - TRBJ2-3
CASSLAGDSNTQYF TGCGCCAGCAGCTTGGCGGGGGATTCGAATACGCAGTATTTT - TRBV5-1 - TRBJ2-3
CAWRGAFQETQYF TGTGCCTGGAGAGGGGCCTTCCAAGAGACCCAGTACTTC many TRBV30 - TRBJ2-5
CASSDGTSASTDTQYF TGTGCCAGCAGCGATGGGACCTCCGCTAGCACAGATACGCAGTATTTT few TRBV5-4 - TRBJ2-3
CASSLDGHGTQDDYGYTF TGCGCCAGCAGCTTGGATGGTCACGGGACCCAGGATGACTATGGCTACACCTTC few TRBV5-1 - TRBJ1-2
CASSLKWYEQYF TGTGCCAGCAGTTTAAAGTGGTACGAGCAGTACTTC - TRBV12-3/TRBV12-4 - TRBJ2-7
CASSFSGGLNEQFF TGTGCCAGCAGTTTCAGCGGGGGTCTAAATGAGCAGTTCTTC few TRBV12-3/TRBV12-4 TRBD2 TRBJ2-1
CASSLAQGQGYAAFF TGTGCCAGCAGCTTAGCCCAGGGACAGGGATATGCAGCTTTCTTT few TRBV7-2 TRBD1 TRBJ1-1
CASRGRTHSSYNEQFF TGTGCCAGCAGGGGGAGGACTCATAGCTCCTACAATGAGCAGTTCTTC few TRBV12-3/TRBV12-4 - TRBJ2-1
CSAASVEWAFEQFF TGCAGTGCCGCCTCGGTGGAGTGGGCCTTCGAGCAGTTCTTC - TRBV20-1 - TRBJ2-1
CASSITGEEQYF TGTGCCAGCAGCATAACAGGGGAGGAGCAGTACTTC many TRBV27 TRBD1 TRBJ2-7
CASSVRQGNNEQFF TGTGCCAGCAGCGTCCGACAGGGTAACAATGAGCAGTTCTTC few TRBV11-2 TRBD1 TRBJ2-1
CASSIAQEAFF TGTGCCAGTAGTATTGCGCAGGAAGCTTTCTTT - TRBV19 - TRBJ1-1
CASSQGDQPQHF TGTGCCAGCAGCCAGGGGGACCAGCCCCAGCATTTT - TRBV28 TRBD1 TRBJ1-5
CASSYDRGRYEQYF TGTGCCAGCAGCTACGACAGGGGACGGTACGAGCAGTACTTC - TRBV7-2 TRBD1 TRBJ2-7
CASSFGRTSYEQYF TGTGCCAGCAGCTTCGGCCGGACAAGCTACGAGCAGTACTTC - TRBV7-2 - TRBJ2-7
CASSPFGQGGFSPLHF TGTGCCAGCTCACCCTTCGGACAGGGCGGATTTTCACCCCTCCACTTT - TRBV18 TRBD1 TRBJ1-6
CSARDRGQGDGYTF TGCAGTGCTAGAGATCGGGGGCAGGGGGATGGCTACACCTTC few TRBV20-1 TRBD1 TRBJ1-2